Following are 8 T cell receptor beta chains from one sample sequenced in a study of OX40 agonist ivuxolimab in advanced cancers. Sequencing was performed with immunoSEQ multiplex PCR; in TCRdb, only in-frame clones are kept and a portion is missing. In the table there are about 43,000 clones, approximately 91% of which are singletons. Sequences were derived from CD4+ or CD8+ T cells sorted from blood, sampled in a trial of the OX40 agonist ivuxolimab. The receptors were sampled from an adult with an advanced solid tumor such as melanoma, head and neck, liver or kidney cancer.

The chain is built from TRBV6-4 and TRBJ1-2; maybe TRBD1 (5 bases). V lost 6 bases and J lost 3, with 11 bases in between. In germline, CDR1 is MRHNA, CDR2 SNTAGT. CDR3 length: 13 residues. In DNA form, the CDR3 reads TGTGCCAGCAGGGAAGGGGTAGACTATGGCTACACCTTC. This translates into CASREGVDYGYTF.

CDR3 loop: CASSEGRGDYEQYF. The CDR3 DNA sequence: TGCGCCAGCAGTGAGGGTCGGGGGGACTACGAGCAGTACTTC. The genes are TRBV10-2 and TRBJ2-7; 7 bases agree with TRBD2. Germline V gene sequence: CDR1 WSHSY, CDR2 SAAADI. V shed 2 bases and J 3 bases; nucleotides not matched to a gene: 4. There are 14 residues in the CDR3.

The chain has TRBV28 and TRBJ1-1, with D hard to call. The CDR3 runs 15 residues. The V end was cut by 4 bases, the J end by 0 bases, with 12 bases between. The germline V gene encodes CDR1 MDHEN and CDR2 SYDVKM. The chain's CDR3 is CASSYFGILNTEAFF. The CDR3, as DNA: TGTGCCAGCAGTTATTTTGGAATACTGAACACTGAAGCTTTCTTT.

The rearrangement uses TRBV27 and TRBJ1-1; the match to TRBD1 covers 9 bases. The junction had 4 bases not matched to a gene; V was cut back by 6 bases and J by 8 bases. The germline V gene has CDR1 MNHEY and CDR2 SMNVEV (reference sequence). The CDR3 is 12 amino acids. The CDR3 is CASRQGAGEAFF. Here the CDR3 DNA reads TGTGCCAGCAGACAGGGGGCCGGGGAAGCTTTCTTT.

V gene TRBV4-1 combines with J gene TRBJ2-3; maybe TRBD2 (5 bases). Germline V gives CDR1 MGHRA, CDR2 YSYEKL. V was trimmed by 0 bases and J by 4 bases, leaving 11 bases between them. This CDR3 is built from 15 residues. The CDR3 loop is CASSQDGLAADTQYF. CDR3 DNA: TGCGCCAGCAGCCAAGACGGGCTAGCAGCAGATACGCAGTATTTT.

V is TRBV7-2 and J is TRBJ2-7; no reliable D call. Germline V gives CDR1 SGHTA, CDR2 FQGNSA. The CDR3 has 14 residues. The ends were cut back, 3 bases at V and 3 bases at J, with 12 bases in the middle. The CDR3 DNA is TGTGCCAGCAGCTTGACGGGCGGTTACTACGAGCAGTACTTC. The encoded protein is CASSLTGGYYEQYF.

This clone is labeled as medium-sized. The chain couples TRBV7-2 to TRBJ2-7, with 9 nucleotides matching TRBD1. Germline CDR1 SGHTA, CDR2 FQGNSA. The junction had 4 bases not matched to a gene; V was cut back by 2 bases and J by 5 bases. This CDR3 comprises 14 residues. CDR3 sequence (DNA): TGTGCCAGCAGCTTACAACAGGGGGCCCACGAGCAGTACTTC. It translates to CASSLQQGAHEQYF.

The chain carries TRBV5-1 and TRBJ2-3; TRBD2 matches at 11 bases. This CDR3 has 17 amino acids. Germline CDR1 reads SGHRS; CDR2 reads YFSETQ. The V gene end was trimmed by 0 bases and the J gene end by 4 bases; junction bases not matched to a gene: 7. The DNA of the CDR3 is TGCGCCAGCAGCTTGGACGGTCTAGCGGGGGGATCAGATACGCAGTATTTT. It is translated as CASSLDGLAGGSDTQYF.